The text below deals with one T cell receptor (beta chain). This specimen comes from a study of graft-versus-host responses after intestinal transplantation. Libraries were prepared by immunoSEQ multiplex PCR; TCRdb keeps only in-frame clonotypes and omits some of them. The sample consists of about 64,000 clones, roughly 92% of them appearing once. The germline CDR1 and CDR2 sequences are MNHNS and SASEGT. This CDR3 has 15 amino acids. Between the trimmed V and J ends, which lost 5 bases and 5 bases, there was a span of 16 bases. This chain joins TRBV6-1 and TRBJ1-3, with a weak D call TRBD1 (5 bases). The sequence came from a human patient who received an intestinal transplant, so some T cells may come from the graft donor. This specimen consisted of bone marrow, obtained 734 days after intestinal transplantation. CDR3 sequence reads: CASSQPGTGRNTIYF. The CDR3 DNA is TGTGCCAGCAGTCAACCCGGGACCGGAAGAAACACCATATATTTT.